A selection of T cell receptor beta chains follows, all from one sample in a study of blood T cell repertoires in COVID-19. The protocol was immunoSEQ multiplex PCR, while the TCRdb copy is restricted to in-frame clones and leaves out a portion. The sample contains some 300,000 clones, approximately 90% of which appear only once. The sequenced sample consisted of peripheral blood. These receptors were collected from a woman in her forties or fifties with COVID-19, enrolled during active disease. CDR3s include the opening cysteine and the closing phenylalanine or tryptophan. A D gene is named only where the DNA matches it firmly. Some rows mark clone size as missing; the rest say once, few, many or name a class of expanded clone.

D gene: TRBD1
V gene: TRBV27
J gene: TRBJ1-2
clone size: few
CDR3 protein: CASSLTTGRVGGGYTF
CDR3 DNA: TGTGCCAGCAGTTTAACGACAGGGAGAGTCGGGGGTGGCTACACCTTC

D gene: .
V gene: TRBV4-1
J gene: TRBJ2-7
clone size: .
CDR3 protein: CASSRGTVWDEQYF
CDR3 DNA: TGCGCCAGCAGCCGTGGAACAGTCTGGGACGAGCAGTACTTC

D gene: .
V gene: TRBV29-1
J gene: TRBJ1-2
clone size: .
CDR3 protein: CSVQGFGNYGYTF
CDR3 DNA: TGCAGCGTTCAGGGGTTTGGGAACTATGGCTACACCTTC

D gene: .
V gene: TRBV7-2
J gene: TRBJ2-7
clone size: once
CDR3 protein: CASSFDSSYEQYF
CDR3 DNA: TGTGCCAGCAGCTTTGACAGCTCCTACGAGCAGTACTTC

D gene: TRBD2
V gene: TRBV5-1
J gene: TRBJ2-1
clone size: .
CDR3 protein: CASSSGTSGLYNEQFF
CDR3 DNA: TGCGCCAGCAGCTCCGGGACTAGCGGGCTTTACAATGAGCAGTTCTTC

D gene: .
V gene: TRBV18
J gene: TRBJ1-1
clone size: once
CDR3 protein: CASSPNTGLNTEAFF
CDR3 DNA: TGTGCCAGCTCACCTAATACAGGGCTGAACACTGAAGCTTTCTTT

D gene: .
V gene: TRBV27
J gene: TRBJ2-7
clone size: .
CDR3 protein: CASSTPAVMRYEQYF
CDR3 DNA: TGTGCCAGCAGCACACCGGCCGTAATGAGGTACGAGCAGTACTTC

D gene: .
V gene: TRBV4-1
J gene: TRBJ2-7
clone size: .
CDR3 protein: CASSHHLSGVTEQYF
CDR3 DNA: TGCGCCAGCAGCCACCATCTCTCCGGGGTCACGGAGCAGTACTTC

D gene: .
V gene: TRBV7-3
J gene: TRBJ2-7
clone size: .
CDR3 protein: CASSPRRESIYEQYF
CDR3 DNA: TGTGCCAGCAGCCCCCGGCGGGAATCAATCTACGAGCAGTACTTC

D gene: TRBD2
V gene: TRBV18
J gene: TRBJ2-4
clone size: .
CDR3 protein: CASSPLAAASGRDNIQYF
CDR3 DNA: TGTGCCAGCTCACCACTCGCCGCTGCTAGCGGGAGGGATAACATTCAGTACTTC

D gene: TRBD2
V gene: TRBV7-2
J gene: TRBJ2-7
clone size: .
CDR3 protein: CASSSGGSSYEQYF
CDR3 DNA: TGTGCCAGCAGCTCGGGAGGGTCCTCCTACGAGCAGTACTTC

D gene: .
V gene: TRBV7-3
J gene: TRBJ2-1
clone size: .
CDR3 protein: CASSLSPGFSGEQFF
CDR3 DNA: TGTGCCAGCAGCTTATCACCGGGGTTTTCTGGTGAGCAGTTCTTC

D gene: .
V gene: TRBV19
J gene: TRBJ2-3
clone size: .
CDR3 protein: CATRFRGTDTQYF
CDR3 DNA: TGTGCCACGCGGTTTCGGGGCACAGATACGCAGTATTTT

D gene: .
V gene: TRBV11-3
J gene: TRBJ2-7
clone size: .
CDR3 protein: CASSLVGSKGPTYEQYF
CDR3 DNA: TGTGCCAGCAGCTTAGTTGGGTCGAAGGGGCCTACCTACGAGCAGTACTTC

D gene: TRBD1
V gene: TRBV4-3
J gene: TRBJ1-1
clone size: .
CDR3 protein: CASSQDQTGDEAFF
CDR3 DNA: TGCGCCAGCAGCCAAGATCAAACAGGGGACGAAGCTTTCTTT

D gene: .
V gene: TRBV7-9
J gene: TRBJ2-5
clone size: .
CDR3 protein: CASSLPGQQETQYF
CDR3 DNA: TGTGCCAGCAGCTTGCCGGGACAACAAGAGACCCAGTACTTC

D gene: .
V gene: TRBV6-6
J gene: TRBJ1-2
clone size: few
CDR3 protein: CASSRKGGGTYGYTF
CDR3 DNA: TGTGCCAGCAGTCGCAAGGGAGGTGGGACCTATGGCTACACCTTC

D gene: .
V gene: TRBV25-1
J gene: TRBJ2-1
clone size: .
CDR3 protein: CASRDDRSVYNEQFF
CDR3 DNA: TGTGCCAGCAGGGATGACAGGTCCGTATACAATGAGCAGTTCTTC

D gene: .
V gene: TRBV29-1
J gene: TRBJ2-3
clone size: .
CDR3 protein: CSVRLQPSTDTQYF
CDR3 DNA: TGCAGCGTCCGACTACAACCTAGCACAGATACGCAGTATTTT

D gene: .
V gene: TRBV30
J gene: TRBJ1-1
clone size: .
CDR3 protein: CAWSSTQNTEAFF
CDR3 DNA: TGTGCCTGGAGTTCCACACAGAACACTGAAGCTTTCTTT

D gene: TRBD1
V gene: TRBV11-3
J gene: TRBJ2-5
clone size: many
CDR3 protein: CASSPMPGGGQGARETQYF
CDR3 DNA: TGTGCCAGCAGCCCTATGCCGGGAGGGGGACAGGGGGCGCGGGAGACCCAGTACTTC

D gene: .
V gene: TRBV9
J gene: TRBJ2-7
clone size: .
CDR3 protein: CASSVDGDSYEQYF
CDR3 DNA: TGTGCCAGCAGCGTAGACGGGGACTCCTACGAGCAGTACTTC

D gene: .
V gene: TRBV2
J gene: TRBJ2-7
clone size: .
CDR3 protein: CASSGQGREQYF
CDR3 DNA: TGTGCCAGCAGTGGGCAGGGTCGCGAGCAGTACTTC

D gene: TRBD1
V gene: TRBV5-1
J gene: TRBJ1-1
clone size: .
CDR3 protein: CASSLGETGGRTEAFF
CDR3 DNA: TGCGCCAGCAGCTTGGGGGAAACAGGGGGCCGGACTGAAGCTTTCTTT

D gene: .
V gene: TRBV18
J gene: TRBJ2-1
clone size: .
CDR3 protein: CASSPSGSYNEQFF
CDR3 DNA: TGTGCCAGCTCACCATCAGGTTCCTACAATGAGCAGTTCTTC

D gene: .
V gene: TRBV7-3
J gene: TRBJ2-7
clone size: .
CDR3 protein: CASSAAPGLGEQYF
CDR3 DNA: TGTGCCAGCAGCGCCGCCCCAGGATTGGGCGAGCAGTACTTC

D gene: TRBD1
V gene: TRBV5-1
J gene: TRBJ1-2
clone size: .
CDR3 protein: CASSLGQGLGYTF
CDR3 DNA: TGCGCCAGCAGCCTAGGACAGGGGCTCGGCTACACCTTC

D gene: .
V gene: TRBV11-3
J gene: TRBJ2-5
clone size: .
CDR3 protein: CASSWPREETQYF
CDR3 DNA: TGTGCCAGCAGCTGGCCCCGGGAAGAGACCCAGTACTTC

D gene: TRBD1
V gene: TRBV29-1
J gene: TRBJ1-4
clone size: .
CDR3 protein: CSARTGVEKLFF
CDR3 DNA: TGCAGCGCTAGGACAGGGGTAGAAAAACTGTTTTTT

D gene: TRBD2
V gene: TRBV9
J gene: TRBJ2-5
clone size: .
CDR3 protein: CASSSPGTSGVGGETQYF
CDR3 DNA: TGTGCCAGCAGCTCCCCCGGGACTAGCGGAGTGGGGGGAGAGACCCAGTACTTC

D gene: .
V gene: TRBV10-1
J gene: TRBJ2-2
clone size: .
CDR3 protein: CASSERGKNTGELFF
CDR3 DNA: TGCGCCAGCAGTGAAAGGGGCAAAAACACCGGGGAGCTGTTTTTT

D gene: .
V gene: TRBV5-4
J gene: TRBJ2-3
clone size: .
CDR3 protein: CASSLVANSLVNTQYF
CDR3 DNA: TGTGCCAGCAGCTTGGTAGCCAATTCCCTCGTGAATACGCAGTATTTT

D gene: .
V gene: TRBV4-1
J gene: TRBJ1-5
clone size: .
CDR3 protein: CASSLAGPLGPQHF
CDR3 DNA: TGCGCCAGCAGCCTAGCTGGCCCCTTAGGGCCCCAGCATTTT

D gene: TRBD2
V gene: TRBV29-1
J gene: TRBJ2-7
clone size: .
CDR3 protein: CSVELTAGGYEQYF
CDR3 DNA: TGCAGCGTTGAGTTGACAGCGGGAGGGTACGAGCAGTACTTC

D gene: .
V gene: TRBV2
J gene: TRBJ1-6
clone size: .
CDR3 protein: CASTQMVGSRPPLHF
CDR3 DNA: TGTGCCAGCACCCAGATGGTAGGCTCCAGGCCACCCCTCCACTTT